This is a list of T cell receptor beta chains from one sample in a study of shared clonotypes between healthy human individuals. Measured with immunoSEQ multiplex PCR; TCRdb has only the in-frame clones, and not every one. The top ten hold roughly 1% of the sample, which has roughly 2,000,000 clones, less than 95% seen once. The sample was naive CD8+ T cells sorted from blood. All receptors derive from a man in his late teens or twenties in good health. CDR3s include the opening cysteine and the closing phenylalanine or tryptophan. D genes are given only for firm matches. Some rows have no size entry. The others give once, few or many, or a class for an expanded clone.

TRBV7-9	TRBJ2-2	-	-	CASMAGANTGELFF	TGTGCCAGCATGGCAGGGGCGAACACCGGGGAGCTGTTTTTT
TRBV2	TRBJ2-3	-	-	CASLRLDTDTQYF	TGTGCCAGCTTACGACTTGACACAGATACGCAGTATTTT
TRBV10-2	TRBJ2-3	TRBD2	-	CASSESLAGLWDTQYF	TGCGCCAGCAGTGAGTCACTAGCGGGGTTATGGGATACGCAGTATTTT
TRBV7-2	TRBJ2-2	-	-	CASSLVGSAGELFF	TGTGCCAGCAGCTTAGTCGGTTCGGCCGGGGAGCTGTTTTTT
TRBV7-9	TRBJ2-5	TRBD2	-	CASSFTESGSGETQYF	TGTGCCAGCAGCTTCACCGAAAGCGGGAGCGGGGAGACCCAGTACTTC
TRBV6-5	TRBJ2-3	TRBD1	few	CASSYSGTGADTQYF	TGTGCCAGCAGTTACTCCGGGACAGGGGCAGATACGCAGTATTTT
TRBV29-1	TRBJ2-7	-	-	CSVESGQGLYEQYF	TGCAGCGTTGAATCCGGGCAGGGCCTCTACGAGCAGTACTTC
TRBV4-1	TRBJ2-7	-	-	CASSQDPDRRYEQYF	TGCGCCAGCAGCCAAGATCCGGACCGGCGATACGAGCAGTACTTC
TRBV27	TRBJ2-2	-	-	CASSLWGSGTGELFF	TGTGCCAGCAGTTTATGGGGGAGTGGCACCGGGGAGCTGTTTTTT
TRBV27	TRBJ2-7	-	once	CASSLGGYSNYEQYF	TGTGCCAGCAGTTTAGGGGGCTACTCGAACTACGAGCAGTACTTC
TRBV2	TRBJ2-7	-	once	CASTEDREGYEQYF	TGTGCCAGCACCGAGGACAGGGAGGGCTACGAGCAGTACTTC
TRBV9	TRBJ2-1	-	-	CASSVRTGTNSYNEQFF	TGTGCCAGCAGCGTCCGGACCGGGACAAACAGCTACAATGAGCAGTTCTTC
TRBV11-2	TRBJ2-7	TRBD1	-	CASSLGAGTGGPEQYF	TGTGCCAGCAGCTTAGGAGCCGGGACAGGGGGGCCGGAGCAGTACTTC
TRBV29-1	TRBJ1-1	TRBD1	-	CSVQGGPMNTEAFF	TGCAGCGTACAGGGGGGGCCCATGAACACTGAAGCTTTCTTT
TRBV19	TRBJ2-1	TRBD2	-	CASSIEGRLAGGLNEQFF	TGTGCCAGTAGTATAGAAGGGCGACTAGCGGGAGGGCTCAATGAGCAGTTCTTC
TRBV9	TRBJ2-7	-	-	CASSVSGFVDEQYF	TGTGCCAGCAGCGTCTCGGGGTTTGTGGACGAGCAGTACTTC
TRBV5-5	TRBJ2-3	-	-	CASSLLSGTDTQYF	TGTGCCAGCAGCCTGCTGTCCGGCACAGATACGCAGTATTTT
TRBV6-1	TRBJ2-7	-	-	CASSVLRTTYEQYF	TGTGCCAGCAGTGTACTCCGGACAACCTACGAGCAGTACTTC
TRBV7-9	TRBJ2-7	-	-	CASSSAWAYEQYF	TGTGCCAGCAGCTCGGCTTGGGCCTACGAGCAGTACTTC
TRBV18	TRBJ2-7	TRBD1	-	CASSPQRGLSYEQYF	TGTGCCAGCTCACCACAGAGGGGGCTCTCCTACGAGCAGTACTTC
TRBV11-2	TRBJ2-3	-	-	CASSPARGPGDTQYF	TGTGCCAGCAGCCCAGCCCGAGGGCCCGGAGATACGCAGTATTTT
TRBV13	TRBJ1-1	TRBD1	-	CASSSRQGQNFF	TGTGCCAGCAGCTCCCGACAGGGCCAAAATTTCTTT
TRBV5-1	TRBJ2-7	-	once	CASSFFTGGVYEQYF	TGCGCCAGCAGCTTTTTTACGGGTGGTGTCTACGAGCAGTACTTC
TRBV6-5	TRBJ2-7	-	-	CASSLGGSSYEQYF	TGTGCCAGCAGCCTTGGGGGTAGCTCCTACGAGCAGTACTTC
TRBV15	TRBJ2-1	-	-	CATSSNGAEDSYNEQFF	TGTGCCACCAGCAGCAACGGAGCAGAAGACTCCTACAATGAGCAGTTCTTC
TRBV9	TRBJ2-1	TRBD1	-	CASQAGDSSYNEQFF	TGTGCCAGCCAAGCCGGGGACAGCTCCTACAATGAGCAGTTCTTC
TRBV7-6	TRBJ2-7	-	-	CASSPVAGNEQYF	TGTGCCAGCAGCCCCGTGGCAGGGAACGAGCAGTACTTC
TRBV18	TRBJ1-6	TRBD1	-	CASSPDRGWSPLHF	TGTGCCAGCTCACCGGACAGGGGTTGGTCACCCCTCCACTTT
TRBV6-6	TRBJ1-2	-	-	CAGRGRNKYGYTF	TGTGCCGGAAGGGGCAGAAATAAGTATGGCTACACCTTC
TRBV30	TRBJ1-2	-	-	CAWSGGSPFYGYTF	TGTGCCTGGAGCGGGGGGTCCCCTTTTTATGGCTACACCTTC
TRBV13	TRBJ2-7	-	-	CASSLAGGLLSYEQYF	TGTGCCAGCAGCTTAGCCGGGGGGCTACTATCCTACGAGCAGTACTTC
TRBV27	TRBJ2-2	-	-	CASSFPLAGELFF	TGTGCCAGCAGTTTTCCCCTTGCCGGGGAGCTGTTTTTT
TRBV29-1	TRBJ2-1	-	-	CSVEGGHEQFF	TGCAGCGTTGAAGGCGGGCATGAGCAGTTCTTC
TRBV2	TRBJ1-5	TRBD1	-	CASSVQGGIDQPQHF	TGTGCCAGCAGCGTGCAGGGGGGGATCGATCAGCCCCAGCATTTT
TRBV6-5	TRBJ2-1	TRBD2	-	CASSFHGGGTYNEQFF	TGTGCCAGCAGTTTTCATGGCGGGGGGACCTACAATGAGCAGTTCTTC
TRBV19	TRBJ2-3	TRBD2	-	CASSIGTSGFTDTQYF	TGTGCCAGTAGTATCGGGACTAGCGGGTTTACAGATACGCAGTATTTT
TRBV13	TRBJ1-1	-	-	CASSLSYENTEAFF	TGTGCCAGCAGCTTATCGTACGAGAACACTGAAGCTTTCTTT
TRBV19	TRBJ1-6	TRBD1	few	CASNDRVGRSPLHF	TGTGCCAGTAATGACAGGGTTGGAAGGTCACCCCTCCACTTT
TRBV28	TRBJ2-7	-	-	CASSLWALGYEQYF	TGTGCCAGCAGTTTATGGGCCCTGGGGTACGAGCAGTACTTC
TRBV7-9	TRBJ2-5	TRBD2	-	CASSSTSGPGETQYF	TGTGCCAGCAGCTCGACTAGCGGGCCGGGGGAGACCCAGTACTTC
TRBV7-2	TRBJ1-6	TRBD1	-	CASSFQGAVFPYNSPLHF	TGTGCCAGCAGCTTTCAGGGGGCGGTATTCCCCTATAATTCACCCCTCCACTTT